These 3 T cell receptor beta chains were sequenced from one sample in a study of T cells in Graves' hyperthyroidism and ophthalmopathy. TCR beta CDR3 regions were amplified from RNA transcripts. HTBI primers were employed in a first-round RT-PCR of the TCR CDR3. One entry per CDR3 protein results from TCRdb running MiXCR on the multiplex PCR reads. The sample contains hundreds of thousands of distinct CDR3 sequences, over 15% of which appear only once. The specimen sequenced was blood. These TCRs come from a woman younger than 35 with Graves' hyperthyroidism.

The chain links TRBV20-1 to TRBJ1-2, with 7 bases lining up with TRBD1. V shed 0 bases and J 4 bases; nucleotides not matched to a gene: 8. This CDR3 has 15 residues. The germline CDR1 and CDR2 sequences are DFQATT and SNEGSKA (reference sequence). CDR3 coding DNA: TGCAGTGCTAGAGAATTAAGGACAGGTCCCTATGGCTACACCTTC. It translates to CSARELRTGPYGYTF.

A few counts support this clonotype. The rearrangement links TRBV6-5 to TRBJ2-1, with 11 bases matching TRBD1. The CDR3 totals 16 residues. J lost 5 bases, V lost 6 bases, and 9 bases had no gene match. The germline gives CDR1 MNHEY, CDR2 SVGAGI. CDR3 sequence reads: CASRYGPGQGDNEQFF. The CDR3 DNA reads as TGTGCCAGCAGGTACGGTCCGGGACAGGGGGACAATGAGCAGTTCTTC.

The chain carries TRBV10-3 and TRBJ2-7; 9 bases map to TRBD1. Looked up from germline, CDR1 is ENHRY and CDR2 is SYGVKD. The V and J ends lost 2 bases and 4 bases, in that order; junction bases with no gene match: 9. The CDR3 has 16 residues. CDR3 bases: TGTGCCATCAGTGAGGAAGGTTGGGACAGGGCTTACGAGCAGTACTTC. Translation: CAISEEGWDRAYEQYF.